The 21 T cell receptor beta chains below all came from one sample that was sequenced in a study of cytomegalovirus exposure and HLA in healthy donors. PCR employed 60 Vbeta and 13 Jbeta primers. TCRdb's table, derived via immunoSEQ multiplex PCR, lists solely in-frame clones and lacks some. The sample lists about 200,000 clones, 82% occurring once. The sequencing input was PBMCs. Receptors originate from a woman between 40 and 50 years old in good health and CMV-seronegative.

The chain combines TRBV30 with TRBJ1-2, with TRBD1 as a possible D gene (6 bases). V was shortened by 2 bases and J by 8 bases, with 15 bases between the two germline ends. This CDR3 is 13 amino acids long. CDR1 and CDR2 (germline): GTSNPN, SVGIG (reference sequence). The CDR3 DNA reads as TGTGCCTGGAGTTTGAAAGACAGGAACGGCTACACCTTC. It yields the protein CAWSLKDRNGYTF. Drawing the rest from reference TRBV30 and TRBJ1-2, the complete variable domain is SQTIHQWPATLVQPVGSPLSLECTVEGTSNPNLYWYRQAAGRGLQLLFYSVGIGQISSEVPQNLSASRPQDRQFILSSKKLLLSDSGFYLCAWSLKDRNGYTFGSGTRLTVV.

The chain uses TRBV14 and TRBJ1-2, with TRBD1 matching 7 bases. Germline-derived CDR1 and CDR2 are SGHDN and FVKESK. CDR3 length: 15 residues. Trimming removed 1 base from V and 4 bases from J; junction bases left unmatched: 6. The CDR3 is CASSQGTGAPYGYTF. For the CDR3, the DNA is TGTGCCAGCAGCCAAGGTACAGGGGCCCCCTATGGCTACACCTTC.

The chain is built from TRBV21-1 and TRBJ1-5; TRBD1, the table's D call, was not compared with the DNA. TRBV21-1 is a known pseudogene. The CDR3 consists of 17 residues. The CDR3 protein is CASSRNPGQGNNQPQHF. The CDR3 nucleotides are TGTGCCAGCAGCAGAAACCCGGGACAGGGGAACAATCAGCCCCAGCATTTT.

The rearrangement links TRBV19 to TRBJ2-6; D possibly corresponds to TRBD1 (6 bases). The germline gives CDR1 LNHDA, CDR2 SQIVND (reference sequence). Between the trimmed V and J ends, which lost 5 bases and 0 bases, there was a span of 8 bases. The CDR3 covers 15 residues. The CDR3 spells CASSLQGSGANVLTF. In DNA, the CDR3 is TGTGCCAGTAGTTTACAGGGCTCTGGGGCCAACGTCCTGACTTTC.

There are a few counts of this clone. V gene TRBV9 combines with J gene TRBJ2-7; TRBD2 aligns across 8 bases. CDR3 length: 14 amino acids. CDR1 is SGDLS and CDR2 is YYNGEE in the germline V gene. With 3 bases clipped from V and 2 bases from J, the junction kept 4 bases outside the gene matches. The CDR3: CASSGSGIPYEQYF. The CDR3 DNA reads as TGTGCCAGCAGCGGTAGCGGGATCCCCTACGAGCAGTACTTC.

This rearrangement joins TRBV15 to TRBJ1-5; possibly TRBD1 for D (5 bases). This CDR3 is built from 16 residues. Germline V gene lookup returns CDR1 LNHNV and CDR2 YYDKDF (reference sequence). Trimming shortened V by 5 bases and J by 0 bases, and 14 bases separated the two germline ends. CDR3 region: CATSGTGTYSNQPQHF. In DNA form, the CDR3 reads TGTGCCACCAGCGGTACCGGGACTTATAGCAATCAGCCCCAGCATTTT.

The rearrangement uses TRBV27 and TRBJ2-7; 10 positions match TRBD2. Germline V gene data show CDR1 as MNHEY and CDR2 as SMNVEV (reference sequence). The CDR3 is 15 residues long. Trimming cost V 4 bases and J 3 bases; bases outside gene matches: 6. The chain's CDR3 is CASSSRTSGNYEQYF. CDR3 in DNA: TGTGCCAGCAGTTCACGGACTAGCGGAAACTACGAGCAGTACTTC.

V gene TRBV29-1 combines with J gene TRBJ1-1, with D unresolved. The V gene lost 6 bases and the J gene lost 1 base, with 6 bases spanning the gap. The CDR3 is 11 amino acids. Germline CDR1 and CDR2: SQVTM and ANQGSEA. This CDR3 reads CSVRENTEAFF. As DNA, the CDR3 is TGCAGCGTCCGGGAGAACACTGAAGCTTTCTTT.

This chain connects TRBV2 to TRBJ1-2; D might be TRBD1 (6 bases). Trimming shortened V by 7 bases and J by 5 bases, and 14 bases separated the two germline ends. Germline V lookup: CDR1 SNHLY, CDR2 FYNNEI. CDR3 length: 13 residues. The CDR3 region is CASTAGALYGYTF. CDR3 bases: TGTGCCAGCACGGCAGGGGCCTTGTATGGCTACACCTTC.

CDR3 protein: CAWHRLGGSSYEQYF. The DNA of the CDR3 is TGTGCCTGGCACCGACTAGGCGGGAGTTCCTACGAGCAGTACTTC. The genes are TRBV30 and TRBJ2-7, with TRBD2 matching 7 bases. This CDR3 contains 15 residues. The germline CDR1 and CDR2 sequences are GTSNPN and SVGIG (reference sequence). Unmatched junction bases numbered 11, after V lost 5 bases and J lost 1 base.

The chain employs TRBV7-8 and TRBJ1-5; the D is unclear. The V gene lost 2 bases and the J gene lost 0 bases, with 8 bases spanning the gap. CDR3 length: 15 amino acids. Germline CDR1 SGHVS, CDR2 FQNEAQ. The CDR3 here is CASSLWAYSNQPQHF. CDR3 nucleotides: TGTGCCAGCAGCTTATGGGCCTATAGCAATCAGCCCCAGCATTTT.

This chain joins TRBV29-1 and TRBJ2-1; possibly TRBD1 for D (5 bases). The V gene lost 4 bases and the J gene lost 12 bases, with 16 bases spanning the gap. Per the germline V gene, CDR1 is SQVTM and CDR2 is ANQGSEA. This CDR3 comprises 12 residues. This CDR3 is CSVGARAYRQFF. The DNA for the CDR3 is TGCAGCGTTGGAGCCAGGGCATATAGGCAGTTCTTC.

The chain has TRBV9 and TRBJ2-1; TRBD2 agrees at 11 bases. CDR1 and CDR2 (germline): SGDLS, YYNGEE. The CDR3 length is 14 residues. V gave up 4 bases and J gave up 9 bases; unmatched junction bases: 6. The CDR3 reads CASSSSGRDGEQFF. The CDR3 DNA reads TGTGCCAGCAGCAGTAGCGGGAGGGACGGTGAGCAGTTCTTC. Based on the CDR3 plus reference TRBV9 and TRBJ2-1, the full variable domain is DSGVTQTPKHLITATGQRVTLRCSPRSGDLSVYWYQQSLDQGLQFLIQYYNGEERAKGNILERFSAQQFPDLHSELNLSSLELGDSALYFCASSSSGRDGEQFFGPGTRLTVL.

The J gene is TRBJ2-3, the V gene TRBV30, with D hard to call. V lost 2 bases, J lost 2 bases, and 8 bases lay in between. Germline V gives CDR1 GTSNPN, CDR2 SVGIG (reference sequence). This CDR3 is built from 13 residues. CDR3: CAWSYGYTDTQYF. The CDR3 coding sequence is TGTGCCTGGAGTTACGGTTACACAGATACGCAGTATTTT.

This chain connects TRBV7-9 to TRBJ2-1; 7 nucleotides match TRBD2. V was pared by 5 bases and J by 5 bases, with 12 bases of the junction left unmatched. Looked up from germline, CDR1 is SEHNR and CDR2 is FQNEAQ (reference sequence). This CDR3 has 16 amino acids. The CDR3 loop is CASSKPRGSSHNEQFF. The CDR3 coding sequence is TGTGCCAGCAGCAAACCCCGCGGGAGTTCCCACAATGAGCAGTTCTTC.

The V and J genes are TRBV27 and TRBJ2-3, with 7 nucleotides matching TRBD2. Germline V gene lookup returns CDR1 MNHEY and CDR2 SMNVEV (reference sequence). The CDR3 contains 14 residues. J was trimmed by 4 bases and V by 0 bases; bases with no gene match: 1. Here the CDR3 reads CASSLSGRPDTQYF. The CDR3 nucleotides read TGTGCCAGCAGTTTATCCGGGAGGCCAGATACGCAGTATTTT.

The rearrangement links TRBV4-1 to TRBJ2-3; 8 bases match TRBD1. Unmatched junction bases numbered 10, after V lost 0 bases and J lost 2 bases. Germline CDR1 reads MGHRA; CDR2 reads YSYEKL. The CDR3 runs 18 residues. The CDR3 nucleotides are TGCGCCAGCAGCCAAGAAGAGGGGACAGGCACAAACACAGATACGCAGTATTTT. Its protein product is CASSQEEGTGTNTDTQYF.

The chain joins TRBV6-1 to TRBJ1-5, with TRBD1 as a possible D gene (5 bases). Trimming removed 1 base at V and 6 bases at J, with 13 bases between. The CDR3 is 15 residues long. CDR1 MNHNS and CDR2 SASEGT come from the germline V gene. CDR3 region: CASSEGQGIGQPQHF. The CDR3 DNA is TGTGCCAGCAGTGAAGGGCAGGGTATCGGTCAGCCCCAGCATTTT.

The CDR3 bases are TGTGCCAGTAGTAGAGCGGGACCAGCGGGGGGTGAAGGTACGCAGTATTTT. It is translated as CASSRAGPAGGEGTQYF. V usage is TRBV19 and J usage is TRBJ2-3; 9 nucleotides align to TRBD2. Germline V CDR1 and CDR2: LNHDA, SQIVND (reference sequence). The CDR3 extends over 17 amino acids. V lost 4 bases, J lost 8 bases, and 16 bases stayed unmatched.

This chain uses TRBV7-9 with TRBJ2-2; D ambiguous. CDR1 is SEHNR and CDR2 is FQNEAQ in the germline V gene (reference sequence). The CDR3 length is 12 residues. V was pared by 4 bases and J by 4 bases, with 4 bases between. The CDR3 here is CASSSFTGELFF. As DNA, the CDR3 is TGTGCCAGCAGCTCTTTCACCGGGGAGCTGTTTTTT.

The chain joins TRBV5-1 to TRBJ2-2, with a weak D call TRBD1 (7 bases). The CDR3 totals 14 residues. The V gene's germline CDR1 is SGHRS and CDR2 YFSETQ. V was shortened by 5 bases and J by 4 bases, with 12 bases between the two germline ends. The CDR3 sequence: CASREGASTGELFF. The CDR3 coding sequence is TGCGCCAGCAGGGAGGGGGCCTCCACCGGGGAGCTGTTTTTT.